The T cell receptor beta chain under discussion was sequenced for a study of somatic mutations in cytotoxic T cells in rheumatoid arthritis. The overall study: Before any treatment began, around 30 ml EDTA peripheral blood was collected from patients right after diagnosis.

Using immunoSEQ multiplex PCR, the repertoire was profiled, and TCRdb retains in-frame clones only, with some absent. The sample lists about 16,000 clones, approximately 75% seen once, with approximately 10% in the top ten. The CDR3 runs 15 residues. Looked up from germline, CDR1 is SGDLS and CDR2 is YYNGEE. V dropped 4 bases and J dropped 4; count of bases not matched to a gene: 8. Findings and caveats of the study: Rheumatoid arthritis patients showed CD8+ clonality increasing with age, unlike healthy controls. Patients with rheumatoid arthritis did not differ significantly from age-matched healthy controls in CD8+ T-cell clonality.

Flow cytometry served to check the purity of CD4+ and CD8+ cells, which were isolated by positive magnetic bead selection. About this clone: The antigen is not known.

This rearrangement joins TRBV9 to TRBJ2-5; 9 positions match TRBD1. The sample comprised CD8+ T cells sorted from blood. This clonotype originated in an adult with rheumatoid arthritis. CDR3 in amino acids: CASSLTTGGGETQYF. For the CDR3, the DNA is TGTGCCAGCAGCTTAACCACAGGGGGCGGAGAGACCCAGTACTTC.